The clone carrying this TCR beta chain was picked up a small number of times. A read error may produce the germline difference seen at one junction end. The time point was: newly diagnosed GD, antithyroid drugs for less than 3 months. The TCR library was made from RNA that had been extracted from PBMCs in TRIzol. The peripheral blood volume drawn was approximately 9 milliliters, and it was collected into EDTA tubes. Relying on iRepertoire HTBI primers and Arm-PCR of CDR3 regions, the team built TCR beta libraries. Using its own MiXCR run on the multiplex PCR reads, TCRdb lists one record per CDR3 protein. The sample lists 350,000 to 500,000 distinct CDR3 sequences, about a sixth occurring once. This sample was taken from a study of regulatory T cells in long-lasting Graves disease. This CDR3 is 17 amino acids long. Germline assignment: CDR1 MNHEY and CDR2 SVGEGT. The data were also submitted as part of a second study, on T cells in Graves' hyperthyroidism and ophthalmopathy.

The sequences come from peripheral blood mononuclear cells (PBMCs), collected at new diagnosis, from a patient treated with antithyroid drugs. This TCR derives from a woman in her twenties or thirties with Graves disease. The rearrangement links TRBV6-2 or TRBV6-3 to TRBJ2-2, with 7 bases that match TRBD2. The CDR3 bases are TGTGCCAGCAGTTCCACGGGACTAACATCGAACACCGGGGAGCTGCTTTTT. Its translation is CASSSTGLTSNTGELLF.